This TCR beta chain was sequenced for a study of blood T cell repertoires in COVID-19 (dated by TCRdb to 2020 to 2022). Regarding the study in general: The collaborator samples originated in the United States, Italy and Spain and spanned the acute and convalescent phases of COVID-19. The sample metadata nearly always contained a de-identified subject ID, COVID-19 status, age in years and sex. Where available, HLA class I and class II types were obtained from metadata supplied by the sample provider rather than from assay-based typing. The repertoires were made available in a free public database intended to serve as a resource for research on the immune response to SARS-CoV-2. Deeply sampled blood TCRbeta repertoires from subjects exposed to, actively infected with, or recovered from COVID-19 were included in the dataset. The samples were drawn from the first 160 participants of the ongoing ImmuneRACE study and from under 1,500 subjects provided by 6 global collaborators. The material from the prospective study consisted of cDNA or gDNA derived from T cells, B-cell-depleted T cells, or PBMCs.

The CDR3 runs 15 amino acids, cysteine and phenylalanine included. The retained sequence is limited to the CDR3, 45 bases, with the frame set at the first base. V is cut back by 5 bases and J by 8 bases, with 6 bases in the junction unmatched. The germline V gene provides CDR1 SGHTA and CDR2 FQGTGA. Each collaborating institution followed its own protocols to collect whole blood in K2EDTA tubes. Collaborator samples were shipped for TCRbeta analysis as frozen whole blood, isolated PBMCs, or DNA extracted from either sample type. A remark on this clone: The antigen it binds to is not known. No clone much larger than this one lies a single base away; base qualities are absent.

TCRbeta CDR3 regions were amplified from genomic DNA by means of the immunoSEQ Assay, a bias-controlled multiplex PCR. The source study handled its data this way. The number of nucleated cells in each sample was estimated from the amplification of reference gene primers within the assay. To quantify the absolute abundance of each unique TCRbeta CDR3 rearrangement, sequence reads were collapsed and filtered. For each sample, productive Simpson clonality was calculated by taking the square root of Simpson's diversity index across productive rearrangements. As stored in TCRdb, this immuneACCESS dataset retains in-frame rearrangements with V and J assigned. A fraction of the clones does not appear; measured against another copy, unresolved V genes explain less than half of the discrepancy, and the remainder lacks a known reason. For V, J and clone size, that table is used; D and trimming come from the DNA. The sample table records approximately 150,000 clones; around 81% of these occur just once. The ten largest clones add up to about 11% of the sample.

Points the paper makes about the study in general: How much clinical and demographic metadata was included differed by source and by participant, and the metadata was provided uncurated.

Input material: peripheral blood. The chain is made from TRBV7-3 and TRBJ2-3, with 14 bases in between that match TRBD2. This clonotype was obtained from a man aged 55 to 69 with active or convalescent COVID-19. Read as DNA, the sequence is TGTGCCAGCAGCCGGGGACTAGCGGGGGCGGGTACGCAGTATTTT. Its product reads: CASSRGLAGAGTQYF.